Below, one TCR beta chain is given with its context. This clonotype was counted ten times or more. Its antigen specificity is not known. Base qualities are not provided; no much larger clone lies one nucleotide away. The sequencer was an Illumina HiSeq 2500. Quantitative 5'-RACE with molecular barcodes was the method used to prepare the TCR beta libraries. Regarding the original processing steps: Disease-linked TCR variants were identified with a new computational method built on a probabilistic model of VDJ rearrangement. The public reads were reprocessed in TCRdb via fastp at Q25 and MiXCR, keeping in-frame beta chains. Each entry is one CDR3 protein sequence, shown with its most common DNA and genes. What appears here as the V and J calls and clone size reflects TCRdb's work, not the paper's. The sample table records around 13,000 distinct CDR3 sequences; 2.8% of these occur just once. Around 10% of the sample belongs to the ten largest clones.

CDR1 and CDR2, per the germline V gene, are SGDLS and YYNGEE. Trimming accounts for 2 bases at V and 0 bases at J, while the number of junction bases matched to no gene is 4. From the cysteine through the phenylalanine, the CDR3 covers 16 amino acids. Left in the record is the CDR3 DNA by itself, 48 bases read in frame from the first base. The data stem from a study of CD8 T cells in ankylosing spondylitis (dated by TCRdb to about 2017). Background for the entire study: To find TCR variants linked to disease, the study profiled T cell receptor beta repertoires in ankylosing spondylitis patients and healthy donors. In total, the full study cohort was made up of 110 or so healthy donors and 25 or so ankylosing spondylitis patients. Peripheral blood samples were taken, and synovial fluid was additionally collected from ankylosing spondylitis patients. The research as a whole found: Some of the motif variants had been reported before in the synovial fluid and blood of reactive arthritis patients, a finding that suggests common disease-initiation mechanisms. According to the report, matched synovial fluid samples from ankylosing spondylitis patients were significantly enriched for the disease-linked clones. A CD8+ phenotype was shown by the disease-linked clones, which were found at relatively low frequencies in peripheral blood. A TCR beta motif of roughly 8 highly homologous amino acid variants appeared characteristic of blood from ankylosing spondylitis patients.

Sequenced sample: blood, either unsorted or a sorted T cell fraction (not recorded which). This receptor was taken from a male donor with ankylosing spondylitis or in good health (not recorded which). The chain is made from TRBV9 and TRBJ2-3; TRBD1 aligns with 9 central bases. The bases are TGTGCCAGCAGCGTCCGACAGGGGGTAAGCACAGATACGCAGTATTTT. This is translated as CASSVRQGVSTDTQYF.